The 10 T cell receptor beta chains below come from one sample, sequenced in a study of neurological immune-mediated disorders. MiXCR, run by TCRdb on the 5' RACE reads, gives a single entry per CDR3 protein. The table includes approximately 30,000 distinct CDR3 sequences, under 6.5% detected once. The sequencing sample was made of CD4+ T cells from blood. The origin of the receptors is a woman in her 50s in good health.

This clonotype was found many times. The gene calls are TRBV11-2 and TRBJ2-3, with D perhaps matching TRBD1 or TRBD2 (5 bases each). Trimming removed 1 base from V and 13 bases from J, with 9 bases in between. CDR1 SGHAT and CDR2 FQNNGV come from the germline V gene. The CDR3 is made up of 11 amino acids. The CDR3 bases are TGTGCCAGCAGCTTAGGGGACCGGAAGTATTTT. Translating gives CASSLGDRKYF.

This clonotype has at least ten counts. This chain joins TRBV2 and TRBJ2-1; 11 positions match TRBD1. V shed 6 bases, J shed 7 bases, and the junction held 8 bases outside the gene matches. This CDR3 spans 15 amino acids. Per the germline V gene, CDR1 is SNHLY and CDR2 is FYNNEI. The DNA of the CDR3 is TGTGCCAGCAGGCGGGACAGGGGGACTGGTAATGAGCAGTTCTTC. This gives the protein CASRRDRGTGNEQFF.

Ten or more counts support this clonotype. This chain connects TRBV5-1 to TRBJ2-1, with 7 bases matching TRBD1. Per the germline V gene, CDR1 is SGHRS and CDR2 is YFSETQ. This CDR3 is 17 amino acids long. The junction had 11 bases not matched to a gene; V was cut back by 4 bases and J by 1 base. The CDR3 DNA is TGCGCCAGCAGCCCGACCCAGACAGGGATATCCTACAATGAGCAGTTCTTC. Amino acid sequence: CASSPTQTGISYNEQFF.

This clonotype was seen at least ten times. The chain employs TRBV3-1 and TRBJ2-5, with no clear D. Germline CDR1 is LGHDT and CDR2 is YNNKEL (reference sequence). Trimming left V 4 bases short and J 7 bases short, with 10 bases between. This CDR3 has 12 amino acids. CDR3 nucleotide sequence: TGTGCCAGCAGCCCGACAAGTACGACCCAGTACTTC. Encoded protein: CASSPTSTTQYF.

This clonotype was seen at least ten times. V usage is TRBV5-1 and J usage is TRBJ1-4; possible D gene TRBD1, 6 bases. V was cut by 1 base and J by 8 bases, with 18 bases left in between. Germline V gene sequence: CDR1 SGHRS, CDR2 YFSETQ. The length of the CDR3 is 16 residues. CDR3 nucleotides: TGCGCCAGCAGCTTGAACGTTGCCCAGGGGAACGAAAAACTGTTTTTT. Its protein product is CASSLNVAQGNEKLFF.

This clonotype has a handful of counts. The rearrangement links TRBV6-1 to TRBJ2-7; D gene uncertain. Germline lookup yields CDR1 MNHNS and CDR2 SASEGT. CDR3 length equals 18 residues. Between the trimmed V and J ends, which lost 6 bases and 2 bases, there was a span of 26 bases. Here the CDR3 reads CASSVEKRSGSRTYEQYF. In DNA form, the CDR3 reads TGTGCCAGCAGCGTCGAAAAGAGATCTGGGTCAAGGACCTACGAGCAGTACTTC.

The table lists this clonotype with many counts. This sequence joins TRBV20-1 and TRBJ2-1; D is undetermined. Germline V lookup: CDR1 DFQATT, CDR2 SNEGSKA (reference sequence). There are 13 residues in the CDR3. V dropped 4 bases and J dropped 9 bases, with 16 bases sitting between them. CDR3 region: CSANRRVVSEQFF. Here the CDR3 DNA reads TGCAGTGCTAATCGTAGGGTCGTGAGTGAGCAGTTCTTC.

This clonotype was recorded at least ten times. This chain links TRBV5-1 with TRBJ1-1; D possibly corresponds to TRBD1 (6 bases). Germline V CDR1 and CDR2: SGHRS, YFSETQ. Trimming removed 2 bases at V and 1 base at J, with 12 bases between. The CDR3 covers 15 residues. In nucleotides, the CDR3 is TGCGCCAGCAGCTTCAGGGGTCGGACGAACACTGAAGCTTTCTTT. It specifies CASSFRGRTNTEAFF.

Ten or more counts support this clonotype. The chain joins TRBV3-1 to TRBJ2-1; TRBD2 agrees at 7 bases. The CDR3 length is 16 residues. In germline, CDR1 is LGHDT, CDR2 YNNKEL (reference sequence). J gave up 7 bases and V 1 base, and 10 bases lay outside the gene matches. The CDR3 spells CASSQGSIPGGNEQFF. Here the CDR3 DNA reads TGTGCCAGCAGCCAAGGGTCTATTCCGGGGGGAAATGAGCAGTTCTTC.

This clonotype was counted many times. This CDR3 is CASSLERGPTYEQYF. The CDR3 DNA follows: TGTGCCAGCAGCTTAGAGCGGGGCCCCACCTACGAGCAGTACTTC. The V and J genes are TRBV7-2 and TRBJ2-7, with 7 bases fitting TRBD2. This CDR3 spans 15 amino acids. V gave up 1 base and J gave up 2 bases; unmatched junction bases: 5. The germline CDR1 and CDR2 sequences are SGHTA and FQGNSA.